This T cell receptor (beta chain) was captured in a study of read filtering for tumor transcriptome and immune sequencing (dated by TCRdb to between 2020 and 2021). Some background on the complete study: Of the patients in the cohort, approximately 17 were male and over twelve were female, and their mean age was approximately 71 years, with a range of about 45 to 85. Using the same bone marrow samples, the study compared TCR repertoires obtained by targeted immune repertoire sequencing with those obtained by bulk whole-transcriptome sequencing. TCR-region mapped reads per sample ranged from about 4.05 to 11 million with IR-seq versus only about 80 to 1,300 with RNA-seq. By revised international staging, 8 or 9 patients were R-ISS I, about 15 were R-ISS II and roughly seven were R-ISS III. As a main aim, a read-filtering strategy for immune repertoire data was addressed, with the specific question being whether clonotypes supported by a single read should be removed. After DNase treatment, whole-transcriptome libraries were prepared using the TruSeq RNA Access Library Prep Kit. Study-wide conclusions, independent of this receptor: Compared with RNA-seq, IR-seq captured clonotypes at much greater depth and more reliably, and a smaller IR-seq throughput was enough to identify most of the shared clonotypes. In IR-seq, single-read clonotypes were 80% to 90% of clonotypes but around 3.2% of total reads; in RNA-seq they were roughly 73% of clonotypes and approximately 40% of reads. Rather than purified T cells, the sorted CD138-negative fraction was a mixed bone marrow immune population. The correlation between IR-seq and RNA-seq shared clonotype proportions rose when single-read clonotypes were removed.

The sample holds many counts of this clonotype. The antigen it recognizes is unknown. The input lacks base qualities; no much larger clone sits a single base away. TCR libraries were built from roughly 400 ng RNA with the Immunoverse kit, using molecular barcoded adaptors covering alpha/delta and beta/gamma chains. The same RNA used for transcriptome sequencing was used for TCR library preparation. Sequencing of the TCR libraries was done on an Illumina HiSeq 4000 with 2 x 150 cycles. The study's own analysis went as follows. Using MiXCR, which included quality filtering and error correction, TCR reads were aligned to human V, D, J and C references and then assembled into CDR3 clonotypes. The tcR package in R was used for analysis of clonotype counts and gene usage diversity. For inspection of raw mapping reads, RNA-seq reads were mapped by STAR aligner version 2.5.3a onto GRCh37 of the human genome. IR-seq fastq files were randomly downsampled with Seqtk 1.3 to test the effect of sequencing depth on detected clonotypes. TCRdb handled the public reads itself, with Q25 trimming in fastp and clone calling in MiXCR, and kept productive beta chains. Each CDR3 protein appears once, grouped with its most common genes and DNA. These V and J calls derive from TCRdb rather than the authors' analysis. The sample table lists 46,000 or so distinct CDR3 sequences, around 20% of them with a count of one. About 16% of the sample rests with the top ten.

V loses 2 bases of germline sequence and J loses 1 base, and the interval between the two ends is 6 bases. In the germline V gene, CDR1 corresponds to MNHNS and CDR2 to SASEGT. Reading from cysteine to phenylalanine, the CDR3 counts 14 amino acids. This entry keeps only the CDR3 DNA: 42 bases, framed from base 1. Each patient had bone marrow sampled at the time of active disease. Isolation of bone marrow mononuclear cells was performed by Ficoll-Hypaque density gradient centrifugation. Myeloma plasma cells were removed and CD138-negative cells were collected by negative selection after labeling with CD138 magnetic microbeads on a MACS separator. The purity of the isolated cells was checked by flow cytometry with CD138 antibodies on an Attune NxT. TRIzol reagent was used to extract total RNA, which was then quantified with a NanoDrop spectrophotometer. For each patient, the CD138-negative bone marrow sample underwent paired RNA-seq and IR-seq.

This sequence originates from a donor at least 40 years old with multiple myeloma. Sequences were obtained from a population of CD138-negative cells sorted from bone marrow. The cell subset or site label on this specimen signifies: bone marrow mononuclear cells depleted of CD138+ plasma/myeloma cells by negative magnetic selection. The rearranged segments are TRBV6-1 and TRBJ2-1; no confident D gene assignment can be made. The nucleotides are TGTGCCAGCAGTGAACAGGTATCCTACAATGAGCAGTTCTTC. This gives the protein CASSEQVSYNEQFF.